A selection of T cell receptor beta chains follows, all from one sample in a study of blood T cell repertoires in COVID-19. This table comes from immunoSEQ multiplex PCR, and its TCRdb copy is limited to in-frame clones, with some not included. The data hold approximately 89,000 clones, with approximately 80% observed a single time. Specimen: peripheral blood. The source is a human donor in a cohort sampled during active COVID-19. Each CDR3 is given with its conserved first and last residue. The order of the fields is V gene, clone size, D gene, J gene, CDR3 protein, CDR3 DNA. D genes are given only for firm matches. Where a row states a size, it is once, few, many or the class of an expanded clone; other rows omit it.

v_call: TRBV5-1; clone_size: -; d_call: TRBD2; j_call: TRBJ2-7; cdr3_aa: CASSYSSSGTLYEQYF; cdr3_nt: TGCGCCAGCAGCTACTCGTCTAGCGGGACTCTGTACGAGCAGTACTTC
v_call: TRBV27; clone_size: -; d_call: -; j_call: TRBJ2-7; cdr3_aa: CASRGRTDSYEQYF; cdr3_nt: TGTGCCAGCCGAGGCCGGACTGACTCCTACGAGCAGTACTTC
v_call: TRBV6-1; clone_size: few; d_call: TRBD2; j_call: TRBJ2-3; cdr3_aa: CASSEGASGLTDTQYF; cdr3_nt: TGTGCCAGCAGTGAGGGGGCTAGCGGGCTCACAGATACGCAGTATTTT
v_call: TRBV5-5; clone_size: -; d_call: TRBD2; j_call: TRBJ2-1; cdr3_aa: CASSRTSGQYNEQFF; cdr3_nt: TGTGCCAGCAGCAGGACTAGCGGGCAGTACAATGAGCAGTTCTTC
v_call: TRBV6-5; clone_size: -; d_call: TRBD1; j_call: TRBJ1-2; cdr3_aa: CASTPLAGGGYTF; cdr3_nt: TGTGCCAGCACCCCCCTCGCAGGGGGTGGCTACACCTTC
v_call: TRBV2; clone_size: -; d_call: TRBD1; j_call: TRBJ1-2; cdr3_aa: CAGEGAGRGYTF; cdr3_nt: TGTGCCGGCGAGGGGGCCGGTCGGGGCTACACCTTC
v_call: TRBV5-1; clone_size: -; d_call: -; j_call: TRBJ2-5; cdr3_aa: CASSLTAGAGTQYF; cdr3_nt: TGCGCCAGCAGCCTAACCGCAGGGGCTGGGACCCAGTACTTC
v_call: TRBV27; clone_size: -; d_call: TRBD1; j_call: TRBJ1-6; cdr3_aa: CASRGTGPGSPLHF; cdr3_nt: TGTGCCAGCAGGGGGACAGGGCCAGGGTCACCCCTCCACTTT
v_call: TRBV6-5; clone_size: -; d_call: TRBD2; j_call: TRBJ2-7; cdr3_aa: CASRPGGLWSYEQYF; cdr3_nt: TGTGCCAGCAGACCGGGGGGACTATGGTCCTACGAGCAGTACTTC
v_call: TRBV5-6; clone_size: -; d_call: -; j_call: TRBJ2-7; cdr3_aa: CASSPGHLHYEQYF; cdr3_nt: TGTGCCAGCAGCCCGGGACATCTCCATTACGAGCAGTACTTC
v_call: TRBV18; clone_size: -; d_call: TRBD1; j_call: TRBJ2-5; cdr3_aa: CASSPGTGYSETQYF; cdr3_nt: TGTGCCAGCTCACCCGGGACAGGGTATTCGGAGACCCAGTACTTC
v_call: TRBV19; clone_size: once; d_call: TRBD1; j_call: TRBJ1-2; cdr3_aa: CASSIHRGQVSSGYTF; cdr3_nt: TGTGCCAGTAGTATTCATCGGGGACAGGTTTCCTCGGGCTACACCTTC
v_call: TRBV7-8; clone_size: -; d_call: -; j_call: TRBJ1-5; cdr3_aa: CASSLDRETPQHF; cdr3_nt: TGTGCCAGCAGCTTAGACCGGGAAACGCCCCAGCATTTT
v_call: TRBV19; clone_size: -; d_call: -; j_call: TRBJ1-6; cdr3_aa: CASQRRRIDRSPLHF; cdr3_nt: TGTGCCAGCCAGCGCAGGAGGATTGACCGATCACCCCTCCACTTT
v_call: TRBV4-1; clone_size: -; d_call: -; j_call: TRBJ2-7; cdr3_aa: CASSQADLAAPREQYF; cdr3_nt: TGCGCCAGCAGCCAAGCTGACTTAGCGGCCCCCCGAGAGCAGTACTTC
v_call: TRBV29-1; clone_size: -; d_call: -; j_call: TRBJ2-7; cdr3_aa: CSVVDTYEQYF; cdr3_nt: TGCAGCGTTGTAGACACCTACGAGCAGTACTTC
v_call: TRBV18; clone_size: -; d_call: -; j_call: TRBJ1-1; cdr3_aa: CASSLGQNTEAFF; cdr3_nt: TGTGCCAGCTCTCTTGGACAGAACACTGAAGCTTTCTTT
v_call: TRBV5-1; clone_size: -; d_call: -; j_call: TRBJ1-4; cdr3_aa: CASSWAGGPVEKLFF; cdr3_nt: TGCGCCAGCAGCTGGGCGGGCGGACCCGTTGAAAAACTGTTTTTT
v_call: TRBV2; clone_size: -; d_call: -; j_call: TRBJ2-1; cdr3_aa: CASTRNEQFF; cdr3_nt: TGTGCCAGCACACGGAATGAGCAGTTCTTC
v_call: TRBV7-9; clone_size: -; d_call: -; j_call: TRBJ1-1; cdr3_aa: CASSNRMVGGTEAFF; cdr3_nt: TGTGCCAGCAGCAACAGGATGGTGGGGGGCACTGAAGCTTTCTTT
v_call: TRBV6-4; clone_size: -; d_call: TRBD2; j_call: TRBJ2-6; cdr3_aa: CASRPAGRSGANVLTF; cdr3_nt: TGTGCCAGCAGGCCAGCGGGGCGATCTGGGGCCAACGTCCTGACTTTC
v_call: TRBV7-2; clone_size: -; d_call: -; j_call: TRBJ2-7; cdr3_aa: CASSLGRYEQYF; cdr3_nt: TGTGCCAGCAGCTTGGGCCGATACGAGCAGTACTTC